These 17 T cell receptor beta chains were all obtained from the same sample, sequenced in a study of CD8+ T cells in alopecia areata. As the sequencing template, cDNA was produced by extracting RNA and reverse transcribing it. Data came from immunoSEQ multiplex PCR; TCRdb stores just in-frame clones and leaves some out. The data show approximately 130,000 clones, 61% seen once. Treatment in this sample: oral pan-JAK inhibitor, 5-10 mg twice daily. The sample was CD4+ T cells sorted from blood, taken at week 4, from a patient treated with tofacitinib. These receptors were obtained from a human donor with alopecia areata.

The chain uses TRBV5-6 and TRBJ2-2; D is perhaps TRBD1 (6 bases). Deletions cut 6 bases from V and 4 bases from J, with 10 bases between. The germline gives CDR1 SGHDT, CDR2 YYEEEE. The CDR3 runs 13 residues. CDR3 sequence reads: CASTRTATGELFF. Written as DNA, the CDR3 is TGTGCCAGCACCCGGACAGCCACCGGGGAGCTGTTTTTT.

This clone turned up a few times. The J gene is TRBJ2-3, the V gene TRBV18; tentative D call: TRBD2 (6 bases). Deletions cut 3 bases from V and 5 bases from J, with 15 bases between. The CDR3 extends over 15 amino acids. The germline CDR1 and CDR2 sequences are KGHSH and LQKENI. In DNA, the CDR3 is TGTGCCAGCTCACCCCCTTCTCTGGGACTAGATACGCAGTATTTT. The encoded protein is CASSPPSLGLDTQYF.

This rearrangement joins TRBV2 to TRBJ1-1, with no clear D. This CDR3 spans 12 amino acids. V gave up 4 bases and J gave up 7 bases, with 10 bases separating them. Per the germline V gene, CDR1 is SNHLY and CDR2 is FYNNEI. CDR3 DNA: TGTGCCAGCAGTGTGGGTGGGAGTGAAGCTTTCTTT. Amino acids: CASSVGGSEAFF.

This sequence joins TRBV5-1 and TRBJ2-3; TRBD2 aligns across 11 bases. Germline V gene data show CDR1 as SGHRS and CDR2 as YFSETQ. The CDR3 loop spans 15 amino acids. Trimming removed 4 bases from V and 7 bases from J; junction bases left unmatched: 8. The CDR3 coding sequence is TGCGCCAGCAGCGAACTAGCGGGAGTCAAGAATACGCAGTATTTT. This sequence encodes CASSELAGVKNTQYF.

This clone was found a few times. This chain links TRBV29-1 with TRBJ1-1; D call uncertain. The CDR3 is 13 amino acids. Germline CDR1 SQVTM, CDR2 ANQGSEA. With 6 bases removed from V and 0 bases from J, the gap between germline ends came to 11 bases. CDR3 DNA: TGCAGCGTGGCCGAGGTAATGAACACTGAAGCTTTCTTT. It encodes CSVAEVMNTEAFF.

V and J are TRBV29-1 and TRBJ1-4; no reliable D call. V shed 0 bases and J shed 1 base, with 12 bases lying between them. CDR3 size: 16 residues. Per the germline V gene, CDR1 is SQVTM and CDR2 is ANQGSEA. CDR3 nucleotide sequence: TGCAGCGTTGAAGAAGTTGCGGACGAAACTAATGAAAAACTGTTTTTT. It codes for CSVEEVADETNEKLFF.

This clone occurred a few times. This chain links TRBV6-5 with TRBJ1-2; the D gene is possibly TRBD1 (5 bases). Germline V gives CDR1 MNHEY, CDR2 SVGAGI. The CDR3 is 15 residues long. The V and J ends lost 4 bases and 6 bases respectively, with 18 bases between them. The CDR3 reads CASSSSQGVRNGYTF. The CDR3 DNA reads TGTGCCAGCAGTTCGTCCCAGGGTGTTAGAAATGGCTACACCTTC.

The V and J genes are TRBV29-1 and TRBJ1-6, with a tentative D call TRBD1 (5 bases). V was shortened by 6 bases and J by 7 bases, with 13 bases between the two germline ends. CDR3 length: 13 residues. Germline loops: CDR1 SQVTM, CDR2 ANQGSEA. The CDR3 region is CSVAGTVNSPLHF. The CDR3 DNA reads as TGCAGCGTGGCCGGGACCGTCAATTCACCCCTCCACTTT. The whole variable domain, remainder taken from reference TRBV29-1 and TRBJ1-6, is SAVISQKPSRDICQRGTSLTIQCQVDSQVTMMFWYRQQPGQSLTLIATANQGSEATYESGFVIDKFPISRPNLTFSTLTVSNMSPEDSSIYLCSVAGTVNSPLHFGNGTRLTVT.

This clone was observed a few times. The V and J genes are TRBV5-4 and TRBJ2-3; 7 nucleotides line up with TRBD2. The CDR3 covers 15 residues. In germline, CDR1 is SGHNT, CDR2 YYREEE (reference sequence). With 0 bases clipped from V and 7 bases from J, the junction kept 8 bases outside the gene matches. Written as DNA, the CDR3 is TGTGCCAGCAGCTTGGCCGGGGGGACGCGGAATACGCAGTATTTT. Protein product: CASSLAGGTRNTQYF. Full variable domain (missing parts from reference TRBV5-4 and TRBJ2-3): ETGVTQSPTHLIKTRGQQVTLRCSSQSGHNTVSWYQQALGQGPQFIFQYYREEENGRGNFPPRFSGLQFPNYSSELNVNALELDDSALYLCASSLAGGTRNTQYFGPGTRLTVL.

This clone showed up just once. V and J are TRBV6-6 and TRBJ1-1; D may be TRBD1 (6 bases). CDR3 length: 16 amino acids. Trimming removed 5 bases at V and 1 base at J, with 17 bases between. Germline V gene data show CDR1 as MNHNY and CDR2 as SVGAGI (reference sequence). CDR3 region: CASSRPLTGSNTEAFF. CDR3 coding DNA: TGTGCCAGCAGTCGACCCTTGACAGGTTCGAACACTGAAGCTTTCTTT.

This chain uses TRBV18 with TRBJ1-5, with D possibly TRBD1 on 5 matching bases. Trimming removed 4 bases from V and 7 bases from J, with 17 bases in between. This CDR3 contains 15 residues. Germline CDR1 is KGHSH and CDR2 is LQKENI. CDR3 region: CASSLEGSSKQPQHF. Here the CDR3 DNA reads TGTGCCAGCTCACTGGAGGGGAGCTCGAAACAGCCCCAGCATTTT.

The chain couples TRBV9 to TRBJ2-3; D is uncertain. CDR1 is SGDLS and CDR2 is YYNGEE in the germline V gene. Trimming shortened V by 4 bases and J by 5 bases, and 14 bases separated the two germline ends. The CDR3 extends over 14 amino acids. The CDR3 DNA follows: TGTGCCAGCAGCCCTCAGTCGCCAGGAGATACGCAGTATTTT. Translated, it gives CASSPQSPGDTQYF.

This clone was seen only a few times. The same CDR3 arises from other DNA sequences in this sample as well. The chain has TRBV30 and TRBJ2-1, with 7 bases fitting TRBD1. The CDR3 runs 13 residues. CDR1 is GTSNPN, CDR2 SVGIG, per germline (reference sequence). The CDR3 DNA reads as TGTGCATGGGACAGTAGCTCCTACAATGAGCAGTTCTTC. This gives the protein CAWDSSSYNEQFF.

The rearrangement joins TRBV30 to TRBJ1-4; D is possibly TRBD1 (6 bases). In germline, CDR1 is GTSNPN, CDR2 SVGIG (reference sequence). This CDR3 contains 14 residues. The V end lost 2 bases, the J end lost 7 bases, and 14 bases lay between the germline ends. The CDR3 nucleotides are TGTGCCTGGAGTCGTGGGGGGCAGTCTGAAAAACTGTTTTTT. Translation gives CAWSRGGQSEKLFF.

The chain carries TRBV4-3 and TRBJ2-3; possible D gene TRBD2, 6 bases. Between the trimmed V and J ends, which lost 2 bases and 4 bases, there was a span of 16 bases. Germline CDR1 and CDR2: LGHNA and YSLEER. The CDR3 length is 16 residues. CDR3 residues: CASSQNWGLASDTQYF. The CDR3 DNA is TGCGCCAGCAGCCAAAATTGGGGTCTAGCGTCAGATACGCAGTATTTT.

V is TRBV5-1 and J is TRBJ2-3; 10 bases fit TRBD2. In germline, CDR1 is SGHRS, CDR2 YFSETQ. Trimming took 1 base from V and 6 from J; bases not matched to a gene: 17. This CDR3 region has 19 residues. The CDR3 DNA is TGCGCCAGCAGCTTGAGAAGTAGCGGGACTAGCGCCAAGAGGGATACGCAGTATTTT. Its protein product is CASSLRSSGTSAKRDTQYF.

The V call is TRBV5-1, the J call TRBJ2-5, with D uncertain. The germline gives CDR1 SGHRS, CDR2 YFSETQ. The CDR3 contains 15 residues. Deletions cut 2 bases from V and 2 bases from J, with 13 bases between. The CDR3 DNA sequence: TGCGCCAGCAGCTTAATGGGTGGTCCGCAAGAGACCCAGTACTTC. Amino acid sequence: CASSLMGGPQETQYF.